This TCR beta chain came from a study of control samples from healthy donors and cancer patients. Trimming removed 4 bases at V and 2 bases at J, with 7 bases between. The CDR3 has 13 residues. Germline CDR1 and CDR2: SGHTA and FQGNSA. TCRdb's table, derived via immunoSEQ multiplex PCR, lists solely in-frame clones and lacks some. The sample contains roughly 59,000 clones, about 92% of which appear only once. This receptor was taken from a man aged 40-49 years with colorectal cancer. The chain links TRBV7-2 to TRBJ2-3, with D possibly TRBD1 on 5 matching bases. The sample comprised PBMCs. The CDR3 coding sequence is TGTGCCAGCAGCTCAGGGTACACAGATACGCAGTATTTT. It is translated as CASSSGYTDTQYF.